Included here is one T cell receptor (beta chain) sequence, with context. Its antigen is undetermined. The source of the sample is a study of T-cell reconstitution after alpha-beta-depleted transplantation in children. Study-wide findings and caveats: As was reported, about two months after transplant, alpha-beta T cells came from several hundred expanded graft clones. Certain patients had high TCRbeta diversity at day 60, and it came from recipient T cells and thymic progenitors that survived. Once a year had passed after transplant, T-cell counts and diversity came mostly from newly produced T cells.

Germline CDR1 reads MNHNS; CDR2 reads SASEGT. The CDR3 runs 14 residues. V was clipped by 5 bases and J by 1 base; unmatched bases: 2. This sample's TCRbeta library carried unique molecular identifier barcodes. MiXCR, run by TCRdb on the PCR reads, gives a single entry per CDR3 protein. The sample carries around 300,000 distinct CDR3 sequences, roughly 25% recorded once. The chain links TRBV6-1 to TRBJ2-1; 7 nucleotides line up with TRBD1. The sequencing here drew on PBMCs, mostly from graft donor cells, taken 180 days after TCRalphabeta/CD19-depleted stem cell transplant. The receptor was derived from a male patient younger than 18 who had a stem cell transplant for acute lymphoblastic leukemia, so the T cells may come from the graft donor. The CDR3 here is CASSRGQSYNEQFF. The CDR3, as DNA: TGTGCCAGCAGTCGGGGACAGTCCTACAATGAGCAGTTCTTC.